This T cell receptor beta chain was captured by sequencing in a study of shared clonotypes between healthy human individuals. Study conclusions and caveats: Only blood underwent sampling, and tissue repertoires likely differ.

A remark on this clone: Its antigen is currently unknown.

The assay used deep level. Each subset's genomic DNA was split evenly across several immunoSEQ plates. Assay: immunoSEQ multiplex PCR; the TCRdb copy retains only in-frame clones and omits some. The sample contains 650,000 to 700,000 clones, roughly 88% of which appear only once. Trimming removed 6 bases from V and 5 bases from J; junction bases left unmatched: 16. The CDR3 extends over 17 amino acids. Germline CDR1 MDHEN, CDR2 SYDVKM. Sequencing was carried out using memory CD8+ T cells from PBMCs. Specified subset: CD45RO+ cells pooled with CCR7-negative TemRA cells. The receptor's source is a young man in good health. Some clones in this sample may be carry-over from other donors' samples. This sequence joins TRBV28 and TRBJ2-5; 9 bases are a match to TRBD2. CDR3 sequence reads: CASRPSQGGRAGETQYF. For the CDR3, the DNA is TGTGCCAGCAGACCCTCCCAGGGCGGGAGGGCCGGGGAGACCCAGTACTTC.